These 5 T cell receptor beta chains originate from one sample sequenced in a study of blood T cell repertoires in COVID-19. The assay was immunoSEQ multiplex PCR, and TCRdb's table has in-frame clones only and misses some. The sample lists 130,000 to 150,000 clones; over 70% were seen once. The sample taken for sequencing was PBMCs or T cells enriched from blood (not recorded which). These receptors came from a man between 60 and 75 years old who had recovered from COVID-19.

The chain uses TRBV14 and TRBJ2-5; D ambiguous. The CDR3 runs to 13 residues. Per germline, CDR1 SGHDN and CDR2 FVKESK. The ends were cut back, 3 bases at V and 3 bases at J, with 8 bases in the middle. CDR3: CASSQNEEETQYF. CDR3 nucleotide sequence: TGTGCCAGCAGCCAGAACGAGGAAGAGACCCAGTACTTC.

This chain links TRBV3-1 (or the pseudogene TRBV3-2) with TRBJ2-1; 7 bases match TRBD2. The V and J ends lost 1 base and 0 bases, in that order; junction bases with no gene match: 0. This CDR3 comprises 15 residues. CDR1 and CDR2 from the germline V gene are LGHDT and YNNKEL (reference sequence). As DNA, the CDR3 is TGTGCCAGCAGCCAAGCTAGCGGCTCCTACAATGAGCAGTTCTTC. Encoded protein: CASSQASGSYNEQFF.

In this sample, this clone turned up a few times. The chain carries TRBV28 and TRBJ2-7; maybe TRBD1 (6 bases). V was pared by 6 bases and J by 1 base, with 19 bases between. The germline CDR1 and CDR2 sequences are MDHEN and SYDVKM. This CDR3 region has 16 residues. CDR3 in DNA: TGTGCCAGCAGGCGACCCAGGCCAGGGGCTTCCTACGAGCAGTACTTC. Its protein product is CASRRPRPGASYEQYF. Combining the CDR3 with reference TRBV28 and TRBJ2-7 gives the whole variable domain DVKVTQSSRYLVKRTGEKVFLECVQDMDHENMFWYRQDPGLGLRLIYFSYDVKMKEKGDIPEGYSVSREKKERFSLILESASTNQTSMYLCASRRPRPGASYEQYFGPGTRLTVT.

This clone was counted a single time. The same CDR3 arises from other DNA sequences in this sample as well. This chain uses TRBV5-1 with TRBJ2-3, with D hard to call. V was shortened by 1 base and J by 5 bases, with 8 bases between the two germline ends. There are 13 residues in the CDR3. CDR1 and CDR2 from the germline V gene are SGHRS and YFSETQ. CDR3 amino acids: CASSLIPGDTQYF. For the CDR3, the DNA is TGCGCCAGCAGCTTGATACCGGGAGATACGCAGTATTTT.

The J gene is TRBJ1-4, the V gene TRBV7-2; D may be TRBD1 (5 bases). The ends were cut back, 3 bases at V and 8 bases at J, with 10 bases in the middle. The CDR3 runs 13 residues. Germline CDR1 reads SGHTA; CDR2 reads FQGNSA. This chain's CDR3 is CASSFRAGEKLFF. CDR3 sequence (DNA): TGTGCCAGCAGCTTCAGGGCCGGGGAAAAACTGTTTTTT.